The 11 T cell receptor beta chains presented below share a single source sample, sequenced in a study of shared clonotypes between healthy human individuals. Libraries were prepared by immunoSEQ multiplex PCR; TCRdb keeps only in-frame clonotypes and omits some of them. The table records approximately 320,000 clones, roughly 70% of them present only once. Sequenced sample: memory CD4+ T cells sorted from blood. Sample subset: CD45RA-negative fraction. The receptors come from a man younger than 40 in good health.

The chain recombines TRBV5-1 with TRBJ2-2; 7 bases are a match to TRBD2. V dropped 4 bases and J dropped 1; count of bases not matched to a gene: 7. This CDR3 is 16 amino acids long. Germline CDR1 and CDR2: SGHRS and YFSETQ. CDR3 amino acids: CASSLIAGLNTGELFF. The CDR3 coding sequence is TGCGCCAGCAGCCTCATAGCGGGCCTGAACACCGGGGAGCTGTTTTTT.

Notes on this clone: The same CDR3 can be traced to other DNA sequences in this sample. The rearrangement joins TRBV5-1 to TRBJ2-3, with D unresolved. Per the germline V gene, CDR1 is SGHRS and CDR2 is YFSETQ. V gave up 5 bases and J gave up 1 base, with 5 bases separating them. The CDR3 extends over 12 amino acids. CDR3 nucleotide sequence: TGCGCCAGCAGAGACCGCACAGATACGCAGTATTTT. It yields the protein CASRDRTDTQYF.

The V and J genes are TRBV7-8 and TRBJ1-4; 10 bases match TRBD1. This CDR3 has 15 amino acids. Germline trimming cut 5 bases from V and 7 bases from J; bases unmatched to any gene: 7. The germline CDR1 and CDR2 sequences are SGHVS and FQNEAQ. The CDR3 nucleotides are TGTGCCAGCAGCGTGGCCGGGACAGGGGTTGAAAAACTGTTTTTT. This codes for CASSVAGTGVEKLFF.

A few counts support this clone. The gene calls are TRBV5-1 and TRBJ2-2, with D uncertain. The germline V gene encodes CDR1 SGHRS and CDR2 YFSETQ. The CDR3 is 15 amino acids. V dropped 3 bases and J dropped 0 bases, with 9 bases sitting between them. The CDR3 coding sequence is TGCGCCAGCAGCTCGGACCCATCGAACACCGGGGAGCTGTTTTTT. Encoded protein: CASSSDPSNTGELFF.

This clone was counted a single time. The chain is built from TRBV2 and TRBJ1-1; 8 nucleotides match TRBD1. The CDR3 runs to 14 residues. Germline V CDR1 and CDR2: SNHLY, FYNNEI. V lost 6 bases to trimming and J lost 6 bases; unmatched junction nucleotides: 9. CDR3 DNA: TGTGCCAGCAGGGGACAGGCCCGCCACGCTGAAGCTTTCTTT. Encoded protein: CASRGQARHAEAFF.

The chain joins TRBV11-2 to TRBJ1-2; no reliable D call. Germline CDR1 is SGHAT and CDR2 is FQNNGV. This CDR3 has 15 amino acids. Trimming took 3 bases from V and 2 from J, leaving 13 bases between them. Written as DNA, the CDR3 is TGTGCCAGCAGCTTCCAGGTCGAGGACAACTATGGCTACACCTTC. Encoded protein: CASSFQVEDNYGYTF. Supplemented by reference TRBV11-2 and TRBJ1-2, the full variable domain reads EAGVAQSPRYKIIEKRQSVAFWCNPISGHATLYWYQQILGQGPKLLIQFQNNGVVDDSQLPKDRFSAERLKGVDSTLKIQPAKLEDSAVYLCASSFQVEDNYGYTFGSGTRLTVV.

The chain uses TRBV4-3 and TRBJ2-1, with TRBD2 matching 9 bases. The ends lost 4 bases at V and 5 bases at J; junction bases unmatched: 3. The CDR3 has 14 residues. The germline V gene has CDR1 LGHNA and CDR2 YSLEER. The CDR3 nucleotides are TGCGCCAGCAGCCGGACTAGCGCTAACAATGAGCAGTTCTTC. Its translation: CASSRTSANNEQFF.

This chain joins TRBV10-3 and TRBJ1-3; D unclear. This CDR3 spans 15 amino acids. From germline, CDR1 is ENHRY and CDR2 SYGVKD. With 4 bases removed from V and 0 bases from J, the gap between germline ends came to 10 bases. In DNA form, the CDR3 reads TGTGCCATCAGTGTTGACGGAGCCTCTGGAAACACCATATATTTT. The encoded protein is CAISVDGASGNTIYF.

The chain recombines TRBV7-9 with TRBJ2-7; 10 bases map to TRBD2. V lost 2 bases to trimming and J lost 2 bases; unmatched junction nucleotides: 6. Germline V lookup: CDR1 SEHNR, CDR2 FQNEAQ (reference sequence). The CDR3 length is 16 residues. The DNA for the CDR3 is TGTGCCAGCAGCTTAAGGACTAGCGGACCTACCTACGAGCAGTACTTC. Its translation: CASSLRTSGPTYEQYF.

The chain recombines TRBV6-1 with TRBJ1-4; 7 nucleotides line up with TRBD1. The CDR3 contains 14 residues. Germline V gene data show CDR1 as MNHNS and CDR2 as SASEGT. V lost 2 bases to trimming and J lost 7 bases; unmatched junction nucleotides: 4. CDR3 sequence reads: CASSERGQVEKLFF. The CDR3 DNA reads TGTGCCAGCAGTGAAAGGGGGCAGGTTGAAAAACTGTTTTTT.

This clone was seen a few times. The chain has TRBV9 and TRBJ1-1; a possible D gene is TRBD1 (6 bases). The CDR3 is 13 amino acids. From germline, CDR1 is SGDLS and CDR2 YYNGEE. The germline V and J ends were trimmed by 4 bases and 11 bases, with 18 bases remaining between them. The CDR3 sequence is CASSQVPGAWAFF. The CDR3, as DNA: TGTGCCAGCAGCCAGGTTCCGGGGGCTTGGGCTTTCTTT.